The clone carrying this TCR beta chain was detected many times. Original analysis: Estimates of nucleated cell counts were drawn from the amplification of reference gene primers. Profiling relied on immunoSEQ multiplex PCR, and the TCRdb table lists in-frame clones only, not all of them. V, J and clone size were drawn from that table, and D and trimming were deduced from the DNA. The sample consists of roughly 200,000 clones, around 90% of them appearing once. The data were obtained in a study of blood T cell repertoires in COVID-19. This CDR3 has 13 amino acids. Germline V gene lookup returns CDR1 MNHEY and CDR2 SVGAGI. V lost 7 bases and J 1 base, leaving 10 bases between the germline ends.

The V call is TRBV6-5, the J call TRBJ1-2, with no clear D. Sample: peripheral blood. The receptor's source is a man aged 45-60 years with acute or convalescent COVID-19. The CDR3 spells CASKPILNYGYTF. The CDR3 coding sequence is TGTGCCAGCAAACCGATACTTAACTATGGCTACACCTTC.